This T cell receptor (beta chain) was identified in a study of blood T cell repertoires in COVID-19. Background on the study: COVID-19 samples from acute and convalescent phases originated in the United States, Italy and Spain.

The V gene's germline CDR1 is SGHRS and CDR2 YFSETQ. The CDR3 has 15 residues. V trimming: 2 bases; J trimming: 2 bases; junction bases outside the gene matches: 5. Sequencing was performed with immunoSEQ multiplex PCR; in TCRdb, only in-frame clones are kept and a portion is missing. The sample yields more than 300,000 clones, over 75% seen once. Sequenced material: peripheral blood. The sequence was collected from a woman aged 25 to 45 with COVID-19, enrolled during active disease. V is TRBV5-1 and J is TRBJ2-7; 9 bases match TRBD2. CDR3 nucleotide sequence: TGCGCCAGCAGCTTAGGTAGCGGGAGCACCTACGAGCAGTACTTC. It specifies CASSLGSGSTYEQYF.